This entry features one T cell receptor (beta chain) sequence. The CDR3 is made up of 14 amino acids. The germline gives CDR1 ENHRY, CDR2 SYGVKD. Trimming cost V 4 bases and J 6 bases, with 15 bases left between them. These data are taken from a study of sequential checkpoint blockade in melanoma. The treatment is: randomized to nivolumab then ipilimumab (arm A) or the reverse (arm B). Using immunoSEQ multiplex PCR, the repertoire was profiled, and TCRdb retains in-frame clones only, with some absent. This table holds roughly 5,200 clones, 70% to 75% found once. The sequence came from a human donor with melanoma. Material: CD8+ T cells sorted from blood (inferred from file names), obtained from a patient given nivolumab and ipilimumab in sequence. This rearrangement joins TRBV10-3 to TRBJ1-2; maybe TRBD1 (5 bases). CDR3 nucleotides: TGTGCCATCAGTGGGGGCCTCGCTACTGATGGCTACACCTTC. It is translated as CAISGGLATDGYTF.